This TCR beta chain was sequenced during a study of blood T cell repertoires in COVID-19. Study overall: Acute and convalescent COVID-19 specimens originated in the United States, Italy and Spain. T cells, B-cell-depleted T cells, or PBMCs supplied cDNA or gDNA.

This CDR3 spans 15 amino acids. Germline values: CDR1 SGHRS, CDR2 YFSETQ. V gave up 0 bases and J gave up 8 bases, with 17 bases separating them. In this sample, this clone turned up once. Authors' analysis steps: Amplification of reference gene primers was used by the study to estimate nucleated cell counts. Generated by immunoSEQ multiplex PCR, the TCRdb table keeps only in-frame clones and is missing some. Clone size and the V and J calls come from that table; the DNA yielded D and trimming. The sample yields a few hundred thousand clones, roughly 89% seen once. The sequence was obtained from a woman in her thirties or forties who had recovered from COVID-19. Sequencing was performed on peripheral blood. The chain is built from TRBV5-1 and TRBJ1-1; D is unclear. In DNA, the CDR3 is TGCGCCAGCAGCTTGGGCTATGCGGAAAATGGGGAAGCTTTCTTT. This codes for CASSLGYAENGEAFF.